This T cell receptor (beta chain) was recorded in a study of Graves' ophthalmopathy and Graves' hyperthyroidism. This CDR3 is 11 amino acids long. The V gene's germline CDR1 is MDHEN and CDR2 SYDVKM. The PBMCs used were ones drawn from 7.5 to 10 ml of fresh peripheral blood. With respect to this clonotype: The junction departs from the called germline gene at one end, perhaps through a read error.

Amplification targeted the TCR beta CDR3 regions, with RNA transcripts as the source material. HTBI primers served in a first-round RT-PCR, which a second-round multiplex PCR followed. MiXCR, run by TCRdb on the multiplex PCR reads, gives a single entry per CDR3 protein. Found here are a few hundred thousand distinct CDR3 sequences, approximately 17% of them singletons; the top ten hold roughly 2.4%. This chain uses TRBV28 with TRBJ2-7; no definite D call. Sequenced sample: peripheral blood. The TCR was taken from an adult woman with stable Graves' hyperthyroidism. The CDR3 spells CASNLWTRQYF. In DNA form, the CDR3 reads TGTGCCAGCAATTTATGGACCCGGCAGTACTTC.